This T cell receptor beta chain was sequenced for a study of T cell responses to AZD1222 COVID-19 vaccine. Note on this clone: The antigen remains undetermined.

The protocol was immunoSEQ multiplex PCR, while the TCRdb copy is restricted to in-frame clones and leaves out a portion. The sample lists some 160,000 clones, 70% to 90% occurring once. Study-wide points: Researchers took repertoire samples only after the peak T cell response had come. Possibly, clonal diversity was underestimated; donors were largely white British and included more females. Within unmutated variant regions lay the reported targets of nearly half of spike-specific TCRs. At baseline, just five to seven AZD1222 recipients tested seropositive.

Sequenced here: peripheral blood, sampled 28 days after the second AZD1222 dose. This clonotype originated in an adult who received the AZD1222 COVID-19 vaccine.

DNA for the CDR3: TGTGCCAGCAGTTTGGTGGGGGGGTACAATGAGCAGTTCTTC. This gives the protein CASSLVGGYNEQFF. The chain uses TRBV27 and TRBJ2-1, with 7 nucleotides matching TRBD2. V lost 3 bases, J lost 4 bases, and 3 bases stayed unmatched. Germline V gene sequence: CDR1 MNHEY, CDR2 SMNVEV (reference sequence). The CDR3 contains 14 residues.